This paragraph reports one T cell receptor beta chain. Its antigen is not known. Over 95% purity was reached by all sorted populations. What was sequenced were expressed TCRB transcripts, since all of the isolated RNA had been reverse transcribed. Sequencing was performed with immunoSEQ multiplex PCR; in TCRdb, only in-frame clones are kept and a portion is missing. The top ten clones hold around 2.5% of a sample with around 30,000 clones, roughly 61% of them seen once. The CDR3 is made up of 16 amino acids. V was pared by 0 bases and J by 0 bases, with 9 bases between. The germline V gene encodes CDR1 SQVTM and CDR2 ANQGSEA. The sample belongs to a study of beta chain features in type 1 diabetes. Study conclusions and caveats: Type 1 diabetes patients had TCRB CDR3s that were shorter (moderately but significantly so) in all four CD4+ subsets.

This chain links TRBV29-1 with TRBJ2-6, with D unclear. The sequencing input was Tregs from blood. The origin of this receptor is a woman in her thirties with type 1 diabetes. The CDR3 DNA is TGCAGCGTTGAAGATGCGGTGGCCTCTGGGGCCAACGTCCTGACTTTC. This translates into CSVEDAVASGANVLTF. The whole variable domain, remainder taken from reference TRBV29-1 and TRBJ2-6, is SAVISQKPSRDICQRGTSLTIQCQVDSQVTMMFWYRQQPGQSLTLIATANQGSEATYESGFVIDKFPISRPNLTFSTLTVSNMSPEDSSIYLCSVEDAVASGANVLTFGAGSRLTVL.